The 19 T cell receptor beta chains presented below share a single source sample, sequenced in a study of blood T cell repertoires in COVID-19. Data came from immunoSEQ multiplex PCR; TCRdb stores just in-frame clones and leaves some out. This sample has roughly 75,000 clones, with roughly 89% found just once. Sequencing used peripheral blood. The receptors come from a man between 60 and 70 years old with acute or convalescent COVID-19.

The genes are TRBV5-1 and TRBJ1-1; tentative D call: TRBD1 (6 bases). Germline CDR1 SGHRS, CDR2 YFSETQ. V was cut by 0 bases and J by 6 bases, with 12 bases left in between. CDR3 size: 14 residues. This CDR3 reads CASSLAGGRAEAFF. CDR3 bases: TGCGCCAGCAGCTTGGCCGGGGGGCGGGCTGAAGCTTTCTTT.

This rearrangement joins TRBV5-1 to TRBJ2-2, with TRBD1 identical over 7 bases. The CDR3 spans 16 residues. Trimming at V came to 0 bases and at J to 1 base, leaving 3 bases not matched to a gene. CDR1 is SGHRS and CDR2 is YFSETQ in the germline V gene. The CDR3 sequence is CASSLETGMNTGELFF. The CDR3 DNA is TGCGCCAGCAGCTTGGAGACAGGGATGAACACCGGGGAGCTGTTTTTT.

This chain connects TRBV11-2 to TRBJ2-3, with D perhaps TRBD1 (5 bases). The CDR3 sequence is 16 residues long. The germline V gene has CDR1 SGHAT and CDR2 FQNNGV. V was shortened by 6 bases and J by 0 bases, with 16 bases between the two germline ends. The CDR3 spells CASRSLGRTSTDTQYF. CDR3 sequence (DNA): TGTGCCAGCAGGTCTTTGGGGCGGACGAGCACAGATACGCAGTATTTT.

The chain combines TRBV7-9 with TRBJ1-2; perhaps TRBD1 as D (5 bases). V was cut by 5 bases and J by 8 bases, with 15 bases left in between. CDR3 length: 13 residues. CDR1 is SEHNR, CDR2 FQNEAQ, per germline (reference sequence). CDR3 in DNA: TGTGCCAGCAGCCAGGACAACCTGGGGGGCTACACCTTC. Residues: CASSQDNLGGYTF.

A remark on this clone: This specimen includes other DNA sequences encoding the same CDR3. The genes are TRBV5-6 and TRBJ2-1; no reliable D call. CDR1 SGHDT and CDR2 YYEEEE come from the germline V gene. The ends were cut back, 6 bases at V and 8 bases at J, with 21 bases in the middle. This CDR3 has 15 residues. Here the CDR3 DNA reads TGTGCCAGCACCCCCGGCAGGCAGCTACACGATGAGCAGTTCTTC. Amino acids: CASTPGRQLHDEQFF.

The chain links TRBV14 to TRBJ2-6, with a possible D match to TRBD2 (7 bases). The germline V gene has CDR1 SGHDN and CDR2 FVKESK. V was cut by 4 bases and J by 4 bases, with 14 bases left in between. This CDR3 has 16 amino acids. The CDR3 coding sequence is TGTGCCAGCAGCCTGGGAGGGGGAGCAGGGGCCAACGTCCTGACTTTC. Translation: CASSLGGGAGANVLTF.

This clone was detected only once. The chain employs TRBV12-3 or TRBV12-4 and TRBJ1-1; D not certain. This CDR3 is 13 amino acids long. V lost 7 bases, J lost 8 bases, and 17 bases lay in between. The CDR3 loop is CASTATLGLEAFF. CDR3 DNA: TGTGCCAGCACCGCGACATTGGGCCTGGAAGCTTTCTTT.

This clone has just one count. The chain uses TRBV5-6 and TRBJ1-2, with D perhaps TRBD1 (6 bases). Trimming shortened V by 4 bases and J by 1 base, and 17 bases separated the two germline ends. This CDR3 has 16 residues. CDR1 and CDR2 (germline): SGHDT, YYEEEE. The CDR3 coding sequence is TGTGCCAGCAGCCCGCCCCGGGACACTTTTAACTATGGCTACACCTTC. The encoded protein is CASSPPRDTFNYGYTF.

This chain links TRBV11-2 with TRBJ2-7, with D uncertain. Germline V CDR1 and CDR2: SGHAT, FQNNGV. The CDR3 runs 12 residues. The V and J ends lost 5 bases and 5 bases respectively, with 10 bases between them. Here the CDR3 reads CASSKLSNEQYF. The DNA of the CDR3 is TGTGCCAGCAGCAAACTAAGTAACGAGCAGTACTTC. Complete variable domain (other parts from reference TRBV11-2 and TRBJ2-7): EAGVAQSPRYKIIEKRQSVAFWCNPISGHATLYWYQQILGQGPKLLIQFQNNGVVDDSQLPKDRFSAERLKGVDSTLKIQPAKLEDSAVYLCASSKLSNEQYFGPGTRLTVT.

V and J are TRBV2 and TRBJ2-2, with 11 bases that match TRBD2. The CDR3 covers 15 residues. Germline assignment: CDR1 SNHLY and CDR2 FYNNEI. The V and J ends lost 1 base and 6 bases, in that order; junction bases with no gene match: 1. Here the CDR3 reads CASSEGLAGSGELFF. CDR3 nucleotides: TGTGCCAGCAGTGAAGGACTAGCGGGATCCGGGGAGCTGTTTTTT.

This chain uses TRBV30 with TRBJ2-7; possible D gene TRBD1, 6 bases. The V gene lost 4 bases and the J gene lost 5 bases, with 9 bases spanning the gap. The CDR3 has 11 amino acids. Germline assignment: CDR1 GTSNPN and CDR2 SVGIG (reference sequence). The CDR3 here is CAWNRDDEQYF. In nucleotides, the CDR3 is TGTGCCTGGAACAGGGATGACGAGCAGTACTTC.

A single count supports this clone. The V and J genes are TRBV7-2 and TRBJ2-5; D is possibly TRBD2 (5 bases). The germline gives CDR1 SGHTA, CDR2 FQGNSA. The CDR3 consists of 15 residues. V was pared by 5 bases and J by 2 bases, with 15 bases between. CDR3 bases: TGTGCCAGCAGCACTAGGGCCAGCGGTCAAGAGACCCAGTACTTC. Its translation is CASSTRASGQETQYF.

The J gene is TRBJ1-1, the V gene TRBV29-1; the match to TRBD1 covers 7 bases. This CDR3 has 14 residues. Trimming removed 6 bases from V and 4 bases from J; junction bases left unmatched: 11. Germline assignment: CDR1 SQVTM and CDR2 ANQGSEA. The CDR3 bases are TGCAGCGTGGCCGCAGGGGGTTCGGCCACTGAAGCTTTCTTT. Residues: CSVAAGGSATEAFF.

The CDR3 nucleotides are TGTGCCAGCAGTAACCGACAGGGGGGAGAAGCTTTCTTT. Residues: CASSNRQGGEAFF. The chain carries TRBV27 and TRBJ1-1; 9 nucleotides line up with TRBD1. CDR1 MNHEY and CDR2 SMNVEV come from the germline V gene (reference sequence). The CDR3 totals 13 residues. After removal of 5 bases from V and 8 bases from J, the junction contained 6 bases not matched to a gene.

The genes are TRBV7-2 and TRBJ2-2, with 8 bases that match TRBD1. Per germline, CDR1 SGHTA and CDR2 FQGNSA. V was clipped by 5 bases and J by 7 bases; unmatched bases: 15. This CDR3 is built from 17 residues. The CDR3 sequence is CASSPGVLAGGNGELFF. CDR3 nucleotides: TGTGCCAGCAGCCCAGGGGTTCTGGCAGGGGGCAACGGGGAGCTGTTTTTT.

CDR3 coding DNA: TGTGCCAGCAGCCTCGTAGAGAACACTGAAGCTTTCTTT. The encoded protein is CASSLVENTEAFF. J is TRBJ1-1 and V is TRBV7-9; unclear D gene. This CDR3 has 13 residues. Germline V gene data show CDR1 as SEHNR and CDR2 as FQNEAQ (reference sequence). Between the trimmed V and J ends, which lost 5 bases and 1 base, there was a span of 8 bases.

The CDR3 sequence: CASTNSVEQYF. The CDR3 nucleotides are TGTGCCAGTACCAACTCCGTTGAGCAGTACTTC. The rearrangement uses TRBV19 and TRBJ2-7; no definite D call. Per the germline V gene, CDR1 is LNHDA and CDR2 is SQIVND (reference sequence). V was shortened by 7 bases and J by 7 bases, with 11 bases between the two germline ends. The CDR3 is made up of 11 amino acids.

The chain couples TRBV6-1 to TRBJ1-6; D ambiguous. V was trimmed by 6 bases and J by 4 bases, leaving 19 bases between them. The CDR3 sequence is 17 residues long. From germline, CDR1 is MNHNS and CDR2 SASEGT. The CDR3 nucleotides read TGTGCCAGCAGCGAATCCCTCCTTCCGCGGTATAATTCACCCCTCCACTTT. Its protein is CASSESLLPRYNSPLHF.

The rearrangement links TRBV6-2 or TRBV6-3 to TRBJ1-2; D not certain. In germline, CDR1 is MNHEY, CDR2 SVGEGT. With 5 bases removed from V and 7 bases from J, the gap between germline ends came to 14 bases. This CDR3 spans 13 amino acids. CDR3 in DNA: TGTGCCAGCAGTCAAGAGGGAATCCGTGGCTACACCTTC. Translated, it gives CASSQEGIRGYTF.